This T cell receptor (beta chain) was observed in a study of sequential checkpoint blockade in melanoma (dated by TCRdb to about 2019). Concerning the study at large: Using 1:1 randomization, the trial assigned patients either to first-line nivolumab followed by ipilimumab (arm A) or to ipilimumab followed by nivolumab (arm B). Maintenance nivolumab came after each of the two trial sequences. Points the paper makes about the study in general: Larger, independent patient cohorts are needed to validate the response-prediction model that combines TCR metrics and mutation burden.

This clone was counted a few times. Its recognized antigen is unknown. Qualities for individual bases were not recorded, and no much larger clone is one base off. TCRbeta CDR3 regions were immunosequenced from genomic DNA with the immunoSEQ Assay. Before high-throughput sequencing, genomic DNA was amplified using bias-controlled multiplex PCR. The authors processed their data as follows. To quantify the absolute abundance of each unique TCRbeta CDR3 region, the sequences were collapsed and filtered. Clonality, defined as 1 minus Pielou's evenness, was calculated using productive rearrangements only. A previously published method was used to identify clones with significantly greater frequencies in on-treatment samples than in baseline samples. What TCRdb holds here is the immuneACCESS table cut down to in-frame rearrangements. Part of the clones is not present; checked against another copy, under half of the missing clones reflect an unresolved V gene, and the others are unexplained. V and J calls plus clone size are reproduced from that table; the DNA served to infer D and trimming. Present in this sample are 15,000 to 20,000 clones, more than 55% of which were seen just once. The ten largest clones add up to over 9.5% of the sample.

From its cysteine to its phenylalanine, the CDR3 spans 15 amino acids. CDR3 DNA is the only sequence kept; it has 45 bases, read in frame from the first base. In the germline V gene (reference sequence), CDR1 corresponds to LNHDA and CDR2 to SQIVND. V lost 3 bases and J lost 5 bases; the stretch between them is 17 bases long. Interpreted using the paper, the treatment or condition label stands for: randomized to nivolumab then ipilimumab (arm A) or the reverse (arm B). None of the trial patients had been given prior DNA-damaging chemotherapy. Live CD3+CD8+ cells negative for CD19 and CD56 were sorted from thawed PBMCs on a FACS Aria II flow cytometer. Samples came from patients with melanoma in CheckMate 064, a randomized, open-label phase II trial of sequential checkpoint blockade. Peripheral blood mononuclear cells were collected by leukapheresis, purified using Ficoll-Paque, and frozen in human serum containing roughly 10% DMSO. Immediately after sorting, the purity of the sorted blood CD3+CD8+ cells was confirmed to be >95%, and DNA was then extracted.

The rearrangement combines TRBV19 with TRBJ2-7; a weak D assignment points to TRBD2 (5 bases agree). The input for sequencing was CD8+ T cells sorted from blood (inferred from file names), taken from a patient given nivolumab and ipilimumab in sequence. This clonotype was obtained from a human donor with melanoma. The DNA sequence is TGTGCCAGTAGTATTTCCCCCGGGCAGACTAACGAGCAGTACTTC. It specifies CASSISPGQTNEQYF.